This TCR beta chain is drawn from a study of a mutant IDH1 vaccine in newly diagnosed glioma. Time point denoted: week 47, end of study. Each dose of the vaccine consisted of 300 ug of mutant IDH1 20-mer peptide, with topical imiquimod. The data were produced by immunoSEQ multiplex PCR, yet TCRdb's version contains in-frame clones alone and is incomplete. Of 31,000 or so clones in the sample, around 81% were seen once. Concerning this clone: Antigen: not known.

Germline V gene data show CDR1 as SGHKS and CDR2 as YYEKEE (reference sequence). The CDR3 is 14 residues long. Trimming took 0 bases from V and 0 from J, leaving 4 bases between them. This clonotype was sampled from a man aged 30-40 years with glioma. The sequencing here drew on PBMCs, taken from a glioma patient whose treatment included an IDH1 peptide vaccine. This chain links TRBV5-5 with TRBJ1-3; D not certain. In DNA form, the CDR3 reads TGTGCCAGCAGCTTGGAATACTCTGGAAACACCATATATTTT. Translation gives CASSLEYSGNTIYF.